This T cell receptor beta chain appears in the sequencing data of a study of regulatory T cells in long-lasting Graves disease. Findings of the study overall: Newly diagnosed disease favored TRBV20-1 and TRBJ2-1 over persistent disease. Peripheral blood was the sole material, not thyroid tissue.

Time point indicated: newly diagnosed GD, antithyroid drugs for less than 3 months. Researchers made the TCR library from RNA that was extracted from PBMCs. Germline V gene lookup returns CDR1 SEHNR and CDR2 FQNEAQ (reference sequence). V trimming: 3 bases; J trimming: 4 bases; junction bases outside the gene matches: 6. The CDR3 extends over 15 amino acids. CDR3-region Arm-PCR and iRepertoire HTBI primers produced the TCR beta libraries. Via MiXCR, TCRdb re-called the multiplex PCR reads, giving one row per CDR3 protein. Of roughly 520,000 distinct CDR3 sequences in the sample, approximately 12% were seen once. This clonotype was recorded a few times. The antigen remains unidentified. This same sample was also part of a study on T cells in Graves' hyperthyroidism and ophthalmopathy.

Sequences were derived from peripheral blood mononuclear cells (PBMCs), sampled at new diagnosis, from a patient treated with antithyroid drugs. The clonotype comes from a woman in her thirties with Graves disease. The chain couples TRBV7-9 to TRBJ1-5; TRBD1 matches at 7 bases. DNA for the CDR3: TGTGCCAGCAGCTTGACCGGGACAGTTAATCAGCCCCAGCATTTT. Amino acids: CASSLTGTVNQPQHF. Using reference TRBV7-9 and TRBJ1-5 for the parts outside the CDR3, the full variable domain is DTGVSQNPRHKITKRGQNVTFRCDPISEHNRLYWYRQTLGQGPEFLTYFQNEAQLEKSRLLSDRFSAERPKGSFSTLEIQRTEQGDSAMYLCASSLTGTVNQPQHFGDGTRLSIL.